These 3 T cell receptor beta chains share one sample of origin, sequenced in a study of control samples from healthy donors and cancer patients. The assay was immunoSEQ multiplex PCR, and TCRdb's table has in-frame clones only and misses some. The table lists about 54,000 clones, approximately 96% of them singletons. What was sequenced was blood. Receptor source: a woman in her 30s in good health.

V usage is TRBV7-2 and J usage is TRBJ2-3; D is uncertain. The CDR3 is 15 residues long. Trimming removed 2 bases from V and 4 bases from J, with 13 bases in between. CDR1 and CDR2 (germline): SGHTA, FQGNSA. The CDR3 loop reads CASSLNLAVPDTQYF. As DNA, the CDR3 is TGTGCCAGCAGCTTAAATCTGGCAGTCCCAGATACGCAGTATTTT.

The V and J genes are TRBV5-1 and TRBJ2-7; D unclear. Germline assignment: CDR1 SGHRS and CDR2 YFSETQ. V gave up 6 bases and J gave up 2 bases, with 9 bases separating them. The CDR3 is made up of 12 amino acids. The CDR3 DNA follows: TGCGCCAGCACGGGTCCAACCTACGAGCAGTACTTC. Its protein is CASTGPTYEQYF.

The chain's CDR3 is CASSEEGRGTEAFF. In nucleotides, the CDR3 is TGTGCCAGCAGTGAAGAGGGCAGGGGCACTGAAGCTTTCTTT. The V and J genes are TRBV6-1 and TRBJ1-1, with D possibly matching TRBD1 (6 bases). The V gene lost 1 base and the J gene lost 4 bases, with 10 bases spanning the gap. There are 14 residues in the CDR3. The germline CDR1 and CDR2 sequences are MNHNS and SASEGT.